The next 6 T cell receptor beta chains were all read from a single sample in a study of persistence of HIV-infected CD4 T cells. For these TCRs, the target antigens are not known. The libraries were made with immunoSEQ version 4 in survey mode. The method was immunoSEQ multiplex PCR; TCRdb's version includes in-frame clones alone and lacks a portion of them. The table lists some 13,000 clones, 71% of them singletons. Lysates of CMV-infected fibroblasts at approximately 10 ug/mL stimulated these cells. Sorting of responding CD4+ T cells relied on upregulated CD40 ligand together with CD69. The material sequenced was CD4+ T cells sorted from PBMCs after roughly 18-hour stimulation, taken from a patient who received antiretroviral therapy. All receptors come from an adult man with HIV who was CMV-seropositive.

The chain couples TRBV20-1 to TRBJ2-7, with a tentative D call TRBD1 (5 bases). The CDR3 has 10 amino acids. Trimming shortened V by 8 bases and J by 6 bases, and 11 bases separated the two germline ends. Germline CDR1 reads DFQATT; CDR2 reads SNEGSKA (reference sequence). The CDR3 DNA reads TGCAGTAGCAGGGCTTCCGAGCAGTACTTC. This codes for CSSRASEQYF.

This CDR3 reads CASSLPRQRGNYEQYF. The CDR3 nucleotides are TGTGCCAGCAGCCTACCCCGCCAGCGGGGGAACTACGAGCAGTACTTC. The genes are TRBV7-2 and TRBJ2-7; 8 positions match TRBD2. This CDR3 region has 16 residues. Germline trimming cut 5 bases from V and 3 bases from J; bases unmatched to any gene: 12. Germline assignment: CDR1 SGHTA and CDR2 FQGNSA.

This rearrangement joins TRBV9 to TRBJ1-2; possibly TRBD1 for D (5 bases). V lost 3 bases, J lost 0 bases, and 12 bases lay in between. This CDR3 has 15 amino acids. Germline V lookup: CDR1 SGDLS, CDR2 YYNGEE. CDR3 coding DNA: TGTGCCAGCAGCGCTGGTGGGGCAACTAACTATGGCTACACCTTC. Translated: CASSAGGATNYGYTF.

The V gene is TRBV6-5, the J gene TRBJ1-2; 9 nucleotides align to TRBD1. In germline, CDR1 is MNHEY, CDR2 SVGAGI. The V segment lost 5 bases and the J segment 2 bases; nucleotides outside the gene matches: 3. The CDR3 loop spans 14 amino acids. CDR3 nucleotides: TGTGCCAGCAGTAGAGGACAGGGGAACTATGGCTACACCTTC. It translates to CASSRGQGNYGYTF.

In DNA, the CDR3 is TGTGCCAGCAAAGGACAGGGCGTGAGGAACACTGAAGCTTTCTTT. It translates to CASKGQGVRNTEAFF. This chain links TRBV6-5 with TRBJ1-1; 8 bases agree with TRBD1. V gave up 7 bases and J gave up 1 base; unmatched junction bases: 8. The CDR3 extends over 15 amino acids. CDR1 is MNHEY and CDR2 is SVGAGI in the germline V gene.

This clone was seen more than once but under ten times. CDR3 DNA sequence: TGTGCCAGCAGCCAAGAGCCTGGGATGAACACTGAAGCTTTCTTT. Translating gives CASSQEPGMNTEAFF. This chain uses TRBV4-2 with TRBJ1-1; D call uncertain. V was trimmed by 0 bases and J by 0 bases, leaving 8 bases between them. The V gene's germline CDR1 is LGHNA and CDR2 YNFKEQ. The CDR3 is 15 amino acids.